This is a list of T cell receptor beta chains from one sample in a study of OX40 agonist ivuxolimab in advanced cancers. TCRdb keeps only in-frame clones here, not all; method: immunoSEQ multiplex PCR. The sample includes about 43,000 clones, 75% to 90% of them seen just once. Specimen: CD4+ or CD8+ T cells sorted from blood, collected in a trial of the OX40 agonist ivuxolimab. These receptors all stem from an adult with an advanced solid tumor such as melanoma, head and neck, liver or kidney cancer. The CDR3 runs from the conserved cysteine through the conserved F or W. The order of the fields is clone size, D gene, J gene, V gene, CDR3 protein, CDR3 DNA. A D gene is named only where the DNA matches it firmly. Some rows mark clone size as missing; the rest say once, few, many or name a class of expanded clone.

size: .; D: .; J: TRBJ1-4; V: TRBV7-9; CDR3: CASSLGAGDEKLFF; DNA: TGTGCCAGCAGCTTAGGCGCGGGGGATGAAAAACTGTTTTTT
size: .; D: TRBD1; J: TRBJ1-5; V: TRBV7-9; CDR3: CASSPGRRQGISNQPQHF; DNA: TGTGCCAGCAGCCCCGGGAGGAGACAGGGGATCAGCAATCAGCCCCAGCATTTT
size: .; D: TRBD2; J: TRBJ2-7; V: TRBV29-1; CDR3: CSVVLAGGPSYEQYF; DNA: TGCAGCGTTGTGCTAGCGGGGGGCCCATCCTACGAGCAGTACTTC
size: few; D: TRBD1; J: TRBJ1-1; V: TRBV5-4; CDR3: CASSWDSYTEAFF; DNA: TGTGCCAGCAGTTGGGACAGCTACACTGAAGCTTTCTTT
size: .; D: TRBD2; J: TRBJ2-1; V: TRBV4-2; CDR3: CASSQISVSGGDRNEQFF; DNA: TGTGCCAGCAGCCAGATCTCCGTTAGCGGGGGAGATCGCAATGAGCAGTTCTTC
size: .; D: .; J: TRBJ1-1; V: TRBV7-3; CDR3: CASSSKRNTEAFF; DNA: TGTGCCAGCAGCTCCAAGCGGAACACTGAAGCTTTCTTT
size: .; D: .; J: TRBJ2-5; V: TRBV28; CDR3: CASSSAGVGQETQYF; DNA: TGTGCCAGCAGTTCAGCAGGGGTAGGCCAAGAGACCCAGTACTTC
size: .; D: TRBD1; J: TRBJ2-1; V: TRBV5-1; CDR3: CASSLGQGADEQFF; DNA: TGCGCCAGCAGCTTGGGACAGGGGGCCGATGAGCAGTTCTTC
size: .; D: TRBD2; J: TRBJ2-3; V: TRBV5-6; CDR3: CASSLDGRAWEDTQYF; DNA: TGTGCCAGCAGCTTGGATGGGAGGGCCTGGGAAGATACGCAGTATTTT
size: .; D: .; J: TRBJ2-5; V: TRBV4-2; CDR3: CASSLAGIQEAQYF; DNA: TGTGCCAGCAGCTTGGCTGGGATACAAGAGGCCCAGTACTTC
size: .; D: .; J: TRBJ2-2; V: TRBV6-1; CDR3: CASSEYRITGELFF; DNA: TGTGCCAGCAGTGAATACAGAATCACCGGGGAGCTGTTTTTT
size: .; D: TRBD2; J: TRBJ2-5; V: TRBV7-8; CDR3: CASSLPSGGGDKETQYF; DNA: TGTGCCAGCAGCTTGCCCTCAGGCGGGGGGGACAAAGAGACCCAGTACTTC
size: .; D: .; J: TRBJ1-2; V: TRBV5-4; CDR3: CASSLGQENYGYTF; DNA: TGTGCCAGCAGCTTGGGTCAGGAAAACTATGGCTACACCTTC
size: .; D: TRBD2; J: TRBJ2-7; V: TRBV5-6; CDR3: CASSSASGPYEQYF; DNA: TGTGCCAGCAGCTCGGCTAGCGGTCCCTACGAGCAGTACTTC
size: .; D: .; J: TRBJ2-2; V: TRBV18; CDR3: CASSPSASPGELFF; DNA: TGTGCCAGCTCACCATCCGCTAGCCCCGGGGAGCTGTTTTTT
size: .; D: TRBD1; J: TRBJ1-2; V: TRBV6-5; CDR3: CASRRQGDGYGYTF; DNA: TGTGCCAGCAGGCGACAGGGGGATGGGTATGGCTACACCTTC
size: medium-sized; D: .; J: TRBJ1-1; V: TRBV7-3; CDR3: CASSSYTNTEAFF; DNA: TGTGCCAGCAGTTCTTACACGAACACTGAAGCTTTCTTT
size: .; D: .; J: TRBJ2-7; V: TRBV7-9; CDR3: CASSLGPPVGEQYF; DNA: TGTGCCAGCAGCTTAGGCCCCCCGGTGGGAGAGCAGTACTTC
size: .; D: TRBD2; J: TRBJ2-7; V: TRBV5-1; CDR3: CASSLAGGGSYEQYF; DNA: TGCGCCAGCAGCTTGGCTGGGGGGGGGAGCTACGAGCAGTACTTC
size: once; D: TRBD2; J: TRBJ2-3; V: TRBV7-3; CDR3: CASSFSGGRKDTQYF; DNA: TGTGCCAGCAGCTTCAGCGGGGGGCGGAAAGATACGCAGTATTTT